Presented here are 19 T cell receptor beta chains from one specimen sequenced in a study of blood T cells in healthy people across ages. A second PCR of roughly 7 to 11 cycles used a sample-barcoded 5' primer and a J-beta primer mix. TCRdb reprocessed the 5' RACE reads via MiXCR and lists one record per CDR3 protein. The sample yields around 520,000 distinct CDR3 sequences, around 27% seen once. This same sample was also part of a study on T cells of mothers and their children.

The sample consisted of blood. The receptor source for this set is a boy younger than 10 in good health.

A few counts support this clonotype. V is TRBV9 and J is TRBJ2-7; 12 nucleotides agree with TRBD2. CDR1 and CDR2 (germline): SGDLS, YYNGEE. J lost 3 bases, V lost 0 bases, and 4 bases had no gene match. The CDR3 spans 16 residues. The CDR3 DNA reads TGTGCCAGCAGCGTAGGACTAGCGGGAGCCCACTACGAGCAGTACTTC. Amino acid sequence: CASSVGLAGAHYEQYF.

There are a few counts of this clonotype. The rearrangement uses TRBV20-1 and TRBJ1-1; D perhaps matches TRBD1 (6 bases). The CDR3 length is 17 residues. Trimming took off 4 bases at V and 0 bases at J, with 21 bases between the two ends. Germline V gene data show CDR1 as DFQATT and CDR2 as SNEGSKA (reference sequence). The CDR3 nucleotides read TGCAGTGCTACCTCGACCCAGGGGACTAGAATGAACACTGAAGCTTTCTTT. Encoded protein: CSATSTQGTRMNTEAFF.

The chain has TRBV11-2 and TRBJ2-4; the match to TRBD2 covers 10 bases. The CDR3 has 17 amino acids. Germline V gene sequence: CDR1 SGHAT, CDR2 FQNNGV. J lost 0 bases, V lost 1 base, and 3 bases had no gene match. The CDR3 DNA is TGTGCCAGCAGCTTAGTTAGCGGGGGGCGAGCCAAAAACATTCAGTACTTC. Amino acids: CASSLVSGGRAKNIQYF.

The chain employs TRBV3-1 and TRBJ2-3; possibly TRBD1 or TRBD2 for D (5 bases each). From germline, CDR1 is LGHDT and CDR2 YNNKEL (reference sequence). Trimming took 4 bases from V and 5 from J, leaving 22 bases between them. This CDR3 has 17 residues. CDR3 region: CASSPPPLRGAVDTQYF. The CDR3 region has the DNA TGTGCCAGCAGCCCCCCCCCCTTGAGAGGGGCAGTAGATACGCAGTATTTT.

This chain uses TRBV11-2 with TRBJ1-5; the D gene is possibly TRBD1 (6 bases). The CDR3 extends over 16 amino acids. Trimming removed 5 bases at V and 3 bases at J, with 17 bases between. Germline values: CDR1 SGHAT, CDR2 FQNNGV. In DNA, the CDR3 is TGTGCCAGCAGCCAAGATGGCGGGGGGGCCAATCAGCCCCAGCATTTT. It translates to CASSQDGGGANQPQHF.

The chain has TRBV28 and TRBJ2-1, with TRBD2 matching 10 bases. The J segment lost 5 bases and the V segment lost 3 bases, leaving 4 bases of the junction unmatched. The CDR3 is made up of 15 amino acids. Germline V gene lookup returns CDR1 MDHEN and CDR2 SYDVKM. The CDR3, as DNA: TGTGCCAGCAGTTTTTTACTAGCGGGGAACAATGAGCAGTTCTTC. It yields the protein CASSFLLAGNNEQFF. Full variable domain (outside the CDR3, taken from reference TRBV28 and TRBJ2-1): DVKVTQSSRYLVKRTGEKVFLECVQDMDHENMFWYRQDPGLGLRLIYFSYDVKMKEKGDIPEGYSVSREKKERFSLILESASTNQTSMYLCASSFLLAGNNEQFFGPGTRLTVL.

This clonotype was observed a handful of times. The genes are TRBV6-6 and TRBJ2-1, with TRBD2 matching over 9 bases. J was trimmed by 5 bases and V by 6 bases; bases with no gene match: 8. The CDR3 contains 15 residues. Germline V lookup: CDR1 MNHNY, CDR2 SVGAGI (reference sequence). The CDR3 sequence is CASSSSGGSDNEQFF. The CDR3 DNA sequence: TGTGCCAGCAGCTCAAGCGGGGGGTCCGACAATGAGCAGTTCTTC.

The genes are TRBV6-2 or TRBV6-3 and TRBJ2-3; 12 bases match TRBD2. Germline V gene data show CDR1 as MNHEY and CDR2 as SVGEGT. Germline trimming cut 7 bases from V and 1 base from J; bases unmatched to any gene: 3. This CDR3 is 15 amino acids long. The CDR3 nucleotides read TGTGCCAGCAAGACTAGCGGGAGAGGCACAGATACGCAGTATTTT. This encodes CASKTSGRGTDTQYF.

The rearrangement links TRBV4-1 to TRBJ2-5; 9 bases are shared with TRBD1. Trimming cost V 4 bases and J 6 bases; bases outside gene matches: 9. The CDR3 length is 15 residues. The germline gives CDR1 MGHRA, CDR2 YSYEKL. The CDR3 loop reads CASSRVGQGMQTQYF. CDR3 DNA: TGCGCCAGCAGCCGAGTGGGACAGGGAATGCAGACCCAGTACTTC.

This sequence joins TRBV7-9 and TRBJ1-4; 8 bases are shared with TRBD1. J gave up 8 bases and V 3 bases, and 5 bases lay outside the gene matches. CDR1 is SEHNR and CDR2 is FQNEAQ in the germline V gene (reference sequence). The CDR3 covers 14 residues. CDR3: CASSFPRGLEKLFF. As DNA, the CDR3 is TGTGCCAGCAGCTTCCCCAGGGGGCTGGAAAAACTGTTTTTT.

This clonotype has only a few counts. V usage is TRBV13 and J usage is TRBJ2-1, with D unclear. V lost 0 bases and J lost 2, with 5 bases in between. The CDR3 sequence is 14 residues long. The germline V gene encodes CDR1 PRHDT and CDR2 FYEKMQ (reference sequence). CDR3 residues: CASSLGAAYNEQFF. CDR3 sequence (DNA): TGTGCCAGCAGCTTAGGCGCAGCCTACAATGAGCAGTTCTTC.

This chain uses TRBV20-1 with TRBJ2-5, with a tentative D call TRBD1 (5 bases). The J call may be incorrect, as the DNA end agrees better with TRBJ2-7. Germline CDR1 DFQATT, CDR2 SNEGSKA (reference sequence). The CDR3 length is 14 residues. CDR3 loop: CSARVPGRYSEQYF. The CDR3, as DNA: TGCAGTGCTAGAGTCCCAGGGCGGTATAGCGAGCAGTACTTC.

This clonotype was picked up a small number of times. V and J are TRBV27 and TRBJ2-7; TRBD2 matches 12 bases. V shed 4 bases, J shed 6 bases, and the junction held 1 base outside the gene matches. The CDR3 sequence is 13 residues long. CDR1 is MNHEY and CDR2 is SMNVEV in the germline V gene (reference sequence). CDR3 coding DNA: TGTGCCAGCAGTTCTAGCGGGAGGGGCGAGCAGTACTTC. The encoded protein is CASSSSGRGEQYF.

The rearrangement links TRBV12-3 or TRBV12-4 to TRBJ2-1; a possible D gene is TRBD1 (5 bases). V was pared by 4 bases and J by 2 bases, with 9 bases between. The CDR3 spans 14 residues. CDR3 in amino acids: CASSSDSPYNEQFF. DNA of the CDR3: TGTGCCAGCAGTTCTGACAGCCCCTACAATGAGCAGTTCTTC.

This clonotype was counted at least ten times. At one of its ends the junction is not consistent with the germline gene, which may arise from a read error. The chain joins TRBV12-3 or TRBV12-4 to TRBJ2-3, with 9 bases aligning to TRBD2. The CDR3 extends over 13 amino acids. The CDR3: CASSLAGADTQYF. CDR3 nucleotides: TGTGCCAGCAGCTTAGCGGGGGCAGATACGCAGTATTTT.

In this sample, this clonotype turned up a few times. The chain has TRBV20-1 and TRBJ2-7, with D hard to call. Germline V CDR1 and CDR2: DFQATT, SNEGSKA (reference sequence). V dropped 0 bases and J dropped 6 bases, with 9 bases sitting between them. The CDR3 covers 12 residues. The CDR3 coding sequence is TGCAGTGCTAGAGACCCCCTCGGCGAGCAGTACTTC. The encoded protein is CSARDPLGEQYF.

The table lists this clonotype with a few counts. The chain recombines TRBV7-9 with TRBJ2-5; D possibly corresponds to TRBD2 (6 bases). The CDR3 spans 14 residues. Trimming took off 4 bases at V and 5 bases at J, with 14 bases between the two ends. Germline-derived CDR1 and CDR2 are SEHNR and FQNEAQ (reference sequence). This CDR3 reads CASSSPRGRETQYF. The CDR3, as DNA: TGTGCCAGCAGCTCGCCTCGTGGGAGGGAGACCCAGTACTTC.

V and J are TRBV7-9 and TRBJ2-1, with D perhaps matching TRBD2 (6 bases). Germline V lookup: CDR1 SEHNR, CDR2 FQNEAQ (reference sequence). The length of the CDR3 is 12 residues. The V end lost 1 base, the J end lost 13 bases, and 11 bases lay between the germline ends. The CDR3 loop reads CASSLVGLNQFF. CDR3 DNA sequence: TGTGCCAGCAGCTTAGTAGGACTAAACCAGTTCTTC.

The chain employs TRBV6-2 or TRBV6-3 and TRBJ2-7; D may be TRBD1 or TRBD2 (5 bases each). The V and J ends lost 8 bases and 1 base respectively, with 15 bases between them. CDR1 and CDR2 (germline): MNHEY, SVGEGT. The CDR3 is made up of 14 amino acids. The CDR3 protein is CASARQGVSYEQYF. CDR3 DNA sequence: TGTGCCAGCGCAAGGCAGGGAGTTTCCTACGAGCAGTACTTC.